This passage covers 24 T cell receptor beta chains from one sample sequenced in a study of blood T cell repertoires in COVID-19. Method: immunoSEQ multiplex PCR; TCRdb's copy keeps in-frame clones and lacks some. There are 80,000 to 130,000 clones in the sample; 70% to 90% occur only once, and 5.5% to 6.5% lies in the top ten. Sequences were obtained from peripheral blood. The receptor set was obtained from a woman aged 60-70 years with acute or convalescent COVID-19.

This sequence joins TRBV11-2 and TRBJ1-3, with D tentatively TRBD1 (6 bases). Germline V gives CDR1 SGHAT, CDR2 FQNNGV. The CDR3 has 15 amino acids. The germline V and J ends were trimmed by 5 bases and 0 bases, with 11 bases remaining between them. The CDR3 DNA follows: TGTGCCAGCAGCCAACAGGGTTTCTCTGGAAACACCATATATTTT. This sequence encodes CASSQQGFSGNTIYF.

The chain recombines TRBV5-1 with TRBJ2-3; TRBD2 agrees at 14 bases. The CDR3 is 16 amino acids. The V gene's germline CDR1 is SGHRS and CDR2 YFSETQ. Germline trimming cut 3 bases from V and 3 bases from J; bases unmatched to any gene: 3. The CDR3 loop is CASSSGLAGDTDTQYF. The CDR3 DNA sequence: TGCGCCAGCAGCTCGGGACTAGCGGGAGATACAGATACGCAGTATTTT.

CDR3 region: CASSPDRVTGELFF. The DNA for the CDR3 is TGTGCCAGCAGTCCCGACAGGGTCACCGGGGAGCTGTTTTTT. The chain employs TRBV27 and TRBJ2-2; TRBD1 aligns across 7 bases. This CDR3 has 14 residues. Germline V gene lookup returns CDR1 MNHEY and CDR2 SMNVEV (reference sequence). J gave up 4 bases and V 5 bases, and 4 bases lay outside the gene matches.

The chain joins TRBV2 to TRBJ2-7; D might be TRBD2 (6 bases). CDR3 length equals 13 residues. V lost 3 bases and J 3 bases, leaving 9 bases between the germline ends. Per the germline V gene, CDR1 is SNHLY and CDR2 is FYNNEI. CDR3 bases: TGTGCCAGCAGTGAGGGGACTTTCTACGAGCAGTACGTC. Encoded protein: CASSEGTFYEQYV.

As DNA, the CDR3 is TGTGCCAGCAGTTCCAACTATAACTATGGCTACACCTTC. Residues: CASSSNYNYGYTF. This sequence joins TRBV27 and TRBJ1-2, with D hard to call. The CDR3 runs 13 residues. Germline V lookup: CDR1 MNHEY, CDR2 SMNVEV (reference sequence). V gave up 4 bases and J gave up 1 base, with 7 bases separating them.

This clone was found once. V gene TRBV3-1 (or the pseudogene TRBV3-2) combines with J gene TRBJ1-1; 8 bases agree with TRBD1. The CDR3 sequence is 15 residues long. Germline V gives CDR1 LGHDT, CDR2 YNNKEL (reference sequence). The V segment lost 5 bases and the J segment 5 bases; nucleotides outside the gene matches: 10. The DNA of the CDR3 is TGTGCCAGCAGCTCCCGACAGGGGTCGATTACTGAAGCTTTCTTT. Translation: CASSSRQGSITEAFF.

V is TRBV11-2 and J is TRBJ1-1, with a weak D call TRBD1 (6 bases). CDR1 SGHAT and CDR2 FQNNGV come from the germline V gene. V lost 1 base and J lost 5, with 17 bases in between. This CDR3 has 16 residues. The CDR3 DNA reads TGTGCCAGCAGCTTAGGGCAGGGGCAGCTGGGGACTGAAGCTTTCTTT. It codes for CASSLGQGQLGTEAFF.

The chain couples TRBV19 to TRBJ1-2, with D perhaps TRBD1 (5 bases). The CDR3 spans 11 residues. Germline lookup yields CDR1 LNHDA and CDR2 SQIVND (reference sequence). The germline V and J ends were trimmed by 9 bases and 3 bases, with 8 bases remaining between them. CDR3 region: CASDSHYGYTF. The CDR3 bases are TGTGCCAGCGACAGTCACTATGGCTACACCTTC.

The J gene is TRBJ2-1, the V gene TRBV5-1, with TRBD2 matching 8 bases. Per the germline V gene, CDR1 is SGHRS and CDR2 is YFSETQ. This CDR3 has 17 residues. V shed 2 bases, J shed 4 bases, and the junction held 11 bases outside the gene matches. For the CDR3, the DNA is TGCGCCAGCAGCTTCGCTAGCGGGTCCTCTCATTACAATGAGCAGTTCTTC. It is translated as CASSFASGSSHYNEQFF.

This sequence joins TRBV3-1 (or the pseudogene TRBV3-2) and TRBJ1-1; D remains unclear. The germline V gene has CDR1 LGHDT and CDR2 YNNKEL (reference sequence). The CDR3 spans 16 residues. V was shortened by 0 bases and J by 10 bases, with 21 bases between the two germline ends. The CDR3 DNA reads as TGTGCCAGCAGCCAAGAGAGAGGGAGCAGGCTACCTGTAGCTTTCTTT. It translates to CASSQERGSRLPVAFF.

The chain combines TRBV24-1 with TRBJ2-2; 7 bases line up with TRBD2. The V segment lost 2 bases and the J segment 12 bases; nucleotides outside the gene matches: 11. The CDR3 runs to 15 residues. Germline CDR1 KGHDR, CDR2 SFDVKD. CDR3 residues: CATSDSLGLQGKLFF. CDR3 DNA sequence: TGTGCCACCAGTGATTCCTTGGGACTACAAGGGAAGCTGTTTTTT.

This clone has more than one count but fewer than ten. Its ends do not fully match the called genes, so a read error is possible. The chain uses TRBV19 and TRBJ1-5; perhaps TRBD1 as D (6 bases). CDR1 and CDR2 (germline): LNHDA, SQIVND (reference sequence). This CDR3 contains 9 residues. CDR3 amino acids: CATRTVGNF. The CDR3 region has the DNA TGTGCCACCCGGACAGTTGGGAATTTT.

The V gene is TRBV2, the J gene TRBJ1-4; D gene uncertain. Germline-derived CDR1 and CDR2 are SNHLY and FYNNEI. This CDR3 comprises 13 residues. Trimming shortened V by 3 bases and J by 7 bases, and 9 bases separated the two germline ends. The CDR3 protein is CASSDLPGEKLFF. In DNA, the CDR3 is TGTGCCAGCAGTGATCTACCGGGTGAAAAACTGTTTTTT.

This chain joins TRBV2 and TRBJ2-7; TRBD2 is a possible D gene (6 bases). The CDR3 is 16 residues long. Trimming took 3 bases from V and 5 from J, leaving 20 bases between them. CDR1 SNHLY and CDR2 FYNNEI come from the germline V gene. The CDR3 nucleotides are TGTGCCAGCAGTGATGGGGACTTAGTAATTCGCCACGAGCAGTACTTC. Translating gives CASSDGDLVIRHEQYF.

The chain is built from TRBV6-5 and TRBJ1-6, with no clear D. V was cut by 6 bases and J by 10 bases, with 19 bases left in between. The CDR3 is made up of 15 amino acids. Germline lookup yields CDR1 MNHEY and CDR2 SVGAGI. The CDR3 DNA follows: TGTGCCAGCAGAATAAAGAGGGTCGAACAATCACCCCTCCACTTT. Amino acids: CASRIKRVEQSPLHF.

The genes are TRBV12-3 or TRBV12-4 and TRBJ2-5, with D possibly matching TRBD1 (6 bases). This CDR3 has 13 residues. Trimming shortened V by 5 bases and J by 5 bases, and 12 bases separated the two germline ends. The CDR3: CASSRQETETQYF. CDR3 DNA sequence: TGTGCCAGCAGTCGACAGGAAACGGAGACCCAGTACTTC.

The rearrangement uses TRBV6-2 or TRBV6-3 and TRBJ2-7; 8 bases align to TRBD1. From germline, CDR1 is MNHEY and CDR2 SVGEGT. The CDR3 runs 15 residues. V was pared by 6 bases and J by 3 bases, with 10 bases of the junction left unmatched. For the CDR3, the DNA is TGTGCCAGCAGCCCGGCGACAGGGGCGTACTACGAGCAGTACTTC. Translated, it gives CASSPATGAYYEQYF.

This clone was recorded a few times. The V and J genes are TRBV7-9 and TRBJ2-6; a weak D match, TRBD2 (5 bases). The CDR3 extends over 15 amino acids. Per the germline V gene, CDR1 is SEHNR and CDR2 is FQNEAQ (reference sequence). The germline V and J ends were trimmed by 5 bases and 1 base, with 9 bases remaining between them. Written as DNA, the CDR3 is TGTGCCAGCAGCCGCGGCGGGTCTGGGGCCAACGTCCTGACTTTC. Its protein product is CASSRGGSGANVLTF.

The V and J genes are TRBV14 and TRBJ2-1; D is possibly TRBD2 (5 bases). The CDR3 has 15 amino acids. Germline CDR1 is SGHDN and CDR2 is FVKESK. With 4 bases removed from V and 0 bases from J, the gap between germline ends came to 10 bases. The CDR3 region is CASSLLVTSYNEQFF. Written as DNA, the CDR3 is TGTGCCAGCAGCCTACTAGTCACCTCCTACAATGAGCAGTTCTTC.

The chain recombines TRBV28 with TRBJ1-1; D not certain. The CDR3 spans 13 residues. Germline V lookup: CDR1 MDHEN, CDR2 SYDVKM. V gave up 6 bases and J gave up 0 bases, with 8 bases separating them. CDR3 sequence reads: CASSVTLNTEAFF. The CDR3 nucleotides read TGTGCCAGCAGCGTGACTCTGAACACTGAAGCTTTCTTT. Full variable domain (missing parts from reference TRBV28 and TRBJ1-1): DVKVTQSSRYLVKRTGEKVFLECVQDMDHENMFWYRQDPGLGLRLIYFSYDVKMKEKGDIPEGYSVSREKKERFSLILESASTNQTSMYLCASSVTLNTEAFFGQGTRLTVV.

The chain couples TRBV29-1 to TRBJ1-1; 7 bases are shared with TRBD1. Germline-derived CDR1 and CDR2 are SQVTM and ANQGSEA. The V segment lost 7 bases and the J segment 1 base; nucleotides outside the gene matches: 3. This CDR3 comprises 12 residues. The CDR3 spells CSERQGNTEAFF. In DNA, the CDR3 is TGCAGCGAAAGACAGGGGAACACTGAAGCTTTCTTT.

The genes are TRBV30 and TRBJ1-1; D is uncertain. The CDR3 sequence is 15 residues long. CDR1 GTSNPN and CDR2 SVGIG come from the germline V gene (reference sequence). V lost 1 base to trimming and J lost 4 bases, with 16 bases between them. DNA of the CDR3: TGTGCCTGGAGTGGAATCGGGGTGGCACGCACTGAAGCTTTCTTT. It is translated as CAWSGIGVARTEAFF.

This clone has more than one count but fewer than ten. The chain employs TRBV28 and TRBJ1-2; D might be TRBD1 (5 bases). CDR3 length: 13 residues. V was shortened by 10 bases and J by 4 bases, with 16 bases between the two germline ends. The germline CDR1 and CDR2 sequences are MDHEN and SYDVKM. The DNA for the CDR3 is TGTGCCAACCGGGACTCAGCAGGCTATGGCTACACCTTC. Translated: CANRDSAGYGYTF.

This clone appeared a few times. The genes are TRBV28 and TRBJ2-7; D is perhaps TRBD1 (5 bases). The ends were cut back, 6 bases at V and 0 bases at J, with 9 bases in the middle. This CDR3 region has 13 residues. Germline CDR1 is MDHEN and CDR2 is SYDVKM. The CDR3 region has the DNA TGTGCCAGCAGGACAGCGATCTCCTACGAGCAGTACTTC. This codes for CASRTAISYEQYF.